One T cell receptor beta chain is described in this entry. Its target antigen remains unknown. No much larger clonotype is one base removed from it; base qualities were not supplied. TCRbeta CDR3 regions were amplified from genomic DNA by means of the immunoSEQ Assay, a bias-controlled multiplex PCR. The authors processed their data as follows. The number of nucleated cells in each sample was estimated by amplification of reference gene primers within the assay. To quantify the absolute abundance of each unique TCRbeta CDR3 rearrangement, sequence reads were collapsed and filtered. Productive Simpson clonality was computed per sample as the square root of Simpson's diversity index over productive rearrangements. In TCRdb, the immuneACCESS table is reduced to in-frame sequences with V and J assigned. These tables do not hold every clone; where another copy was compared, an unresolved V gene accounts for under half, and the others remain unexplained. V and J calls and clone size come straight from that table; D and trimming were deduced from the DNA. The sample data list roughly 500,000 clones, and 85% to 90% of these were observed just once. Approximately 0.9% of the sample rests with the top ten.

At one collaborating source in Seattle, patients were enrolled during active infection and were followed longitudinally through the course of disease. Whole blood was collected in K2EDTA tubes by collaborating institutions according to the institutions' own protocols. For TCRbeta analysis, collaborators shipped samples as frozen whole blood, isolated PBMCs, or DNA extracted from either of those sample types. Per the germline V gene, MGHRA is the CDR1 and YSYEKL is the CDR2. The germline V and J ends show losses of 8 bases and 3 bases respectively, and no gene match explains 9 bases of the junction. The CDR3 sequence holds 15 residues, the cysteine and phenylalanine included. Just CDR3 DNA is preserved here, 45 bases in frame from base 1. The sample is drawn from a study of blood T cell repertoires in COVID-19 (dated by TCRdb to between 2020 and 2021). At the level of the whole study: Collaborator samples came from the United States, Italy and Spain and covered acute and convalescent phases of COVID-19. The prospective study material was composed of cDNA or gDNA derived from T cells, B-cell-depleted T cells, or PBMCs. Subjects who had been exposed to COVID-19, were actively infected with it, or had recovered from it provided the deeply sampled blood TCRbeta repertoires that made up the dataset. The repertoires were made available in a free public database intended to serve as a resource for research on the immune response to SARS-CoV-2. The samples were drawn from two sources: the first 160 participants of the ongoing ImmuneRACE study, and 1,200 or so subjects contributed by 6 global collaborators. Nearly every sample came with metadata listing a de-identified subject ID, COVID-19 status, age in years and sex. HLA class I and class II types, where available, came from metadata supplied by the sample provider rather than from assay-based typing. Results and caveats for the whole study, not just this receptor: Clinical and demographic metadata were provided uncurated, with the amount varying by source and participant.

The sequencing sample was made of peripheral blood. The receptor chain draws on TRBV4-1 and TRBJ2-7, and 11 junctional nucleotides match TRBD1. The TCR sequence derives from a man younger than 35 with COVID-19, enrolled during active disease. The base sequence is TGCGCCAGCTCCTACGCCGGGACAGGGGGCTACGAGCAGTACTTC. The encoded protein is CASSYAGTGGYEQYF.